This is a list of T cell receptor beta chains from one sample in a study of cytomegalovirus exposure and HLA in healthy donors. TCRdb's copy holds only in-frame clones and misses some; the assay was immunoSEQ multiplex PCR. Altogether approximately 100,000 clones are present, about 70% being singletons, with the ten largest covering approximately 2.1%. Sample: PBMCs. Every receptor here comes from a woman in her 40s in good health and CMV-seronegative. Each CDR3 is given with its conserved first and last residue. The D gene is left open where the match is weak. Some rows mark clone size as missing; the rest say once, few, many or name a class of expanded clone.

cdr3_aa: CASSGGTSGALETQYF; cdr3_nt: TGTGCCAGTAGTGGGGGGACTAGCGGGGCCTTGGAGACCCAGTACTTC; v_call: TRBV19; j_call: TRBJ2-5; clone_size: NA; d_call: TRBD2
cdr3_aa: CATYNREGDTQYF; cdr3_nt: TGTGCCACCTATAACAGGGAAGGAGATACGCAGTATTTT; v_call: TRBV15; j_call: TRBJ2-3; clone_size: NA; d_call: NA
cdr3_aa: CASSYQVQETQYF; cdr3_nt: TGCGCCAGCAGCTATCAGGTACAAGAGACCCAGTACTTC; v_call: TRBV5-1; j_call: TRBJ2-5; clone_size: NA; d_call: NA
cdr3_aa: CASSLDRGTEAFF; cdr3_nt: TGTGCCAGCAGCCTTGACAGGGGCACTGAAGCTTTCTTT; v_call: TRBV6-5; j_call: TRBJ1-1; clone_size: NA; d_call: TRBD1
cdr3_aa: CAGGQGTNTEAFF; cdr3_nt: TGTGCCGGCGGACAGGGTACGAACACTGAAGCTTTCTTT; v_call: TRBV28; j_call: TRBJ1-1; clone_size: NA; d_call: TRBD1
cdr3_aa: CASRLSGSTGELFF; cdr3_nt: TGTGCCAGCAGGCTCAGCGGTTCCACCGGGGAGCTGTTTTTT; v_call: TRBV28; j_call: TRBJ2-2; clone_size: few; d_call: NA
cdr3_aa: CASSLGDTYNQPQHF; cdr3_nt: TGTGCCAGCAGCCTAGGGGACACTTACAATCAGCCCCAGCATTTT; v_call: TRBV28; j_call: TRBJ1-5; clone_size: NA; d_call: NA
cdr3_aa: CASSADREQYF; cdr3_nt: TGTGCCAGCAGCGCCGACAGGGAGCAGTACTTC; v_call: TRBV9; j_call: TRBJ2-7; clone_size: NA; d_call: NA
cdr3_aa: CASSLASGGYNEQFF; cdr3_nt: TGCGCCAGCAGCTTGGCTAGCGGGGGTTACAATGAGCAGTTCTTC; v_call: TRBV5-1; j_call: TRBJ2-1; clone_size: NA; d_call: TRBD2
cdr3_aa: CASSQDLETSGGTDTQYF; cdr3_nt: TGCGCCAGCAGCCAAGATCTCGAGACTAGCGGGGGGACAGATACGCAGTATTTT; v_call: TRBV4-3; j_call: TRBJ2-3; clone_size: NA; d_call: TRBD2